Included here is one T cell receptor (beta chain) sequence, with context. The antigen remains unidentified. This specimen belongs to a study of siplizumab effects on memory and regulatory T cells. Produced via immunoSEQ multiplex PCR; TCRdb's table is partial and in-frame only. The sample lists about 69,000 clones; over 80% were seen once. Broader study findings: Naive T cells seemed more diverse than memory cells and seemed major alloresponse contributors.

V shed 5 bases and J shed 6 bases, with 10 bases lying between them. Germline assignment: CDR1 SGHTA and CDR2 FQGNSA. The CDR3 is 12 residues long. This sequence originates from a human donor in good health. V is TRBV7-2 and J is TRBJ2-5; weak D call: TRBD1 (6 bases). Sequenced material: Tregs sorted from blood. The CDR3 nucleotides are TGTGCCAGCAGCCTGCAGGGGCAGACCCAGTACTTC. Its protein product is CASSLQGQTQYF.